The clone carrying this T cell receptor (beta chain) was counted a few times. The data derive from a study of patients and donors after allogeneic stem cell transplantation. One entry per CDR3 protein results from TCRdb running MiXCR on the RT-PCR reads. The profile shows approximately 98,000 distinct CDR3 sequences, approximately 40% of them singletons. V lost 6 bases, J lost 3 bases, and 17 bases lay in between. This CDR3 contains 15 residues. The TCR originated in a human donor who was either an allogeneic HSCT recipient or a stem cell or donor lymphocyte infusion donor (not recorded which). It is not recorded whose cells these are; they may come from a transplant donor. This chain connects TRBV12-3 or TRBV12-4 to TRBJ1-1; D may be TRBD1 (5 bases). Sequences were obtained from blood, either unsorted or a sorted T cell fraction (not recorded which). The DNA for the CDR3 is TGTGCCAGCAGGCCTGACAGAAGGTCTTACACTGAAGCTTTCTTT. It translates to CASRPDRRSYTEAFF.